This T cell receptor (beta chain) was identified during a study of T-cell reconstitution after alpha-beta-depleted transplantation in children (dated by TCRdb to about 2016). General notes on the study: Using TCR repertoire profiling, the study quantitatively followed how T-cell immune reconstitution unfolded in children after TCRalphabeta/CD19-depleted allogeneic hematopoietic cell transplantation.

In the case of this clonotype: It has no known antigen specificity. The junction departs from germline at one end; a sequencing error may be responsible.

Libraries were constructed by PCR. The run used an Illumina HiSeq 2500. TCR libraries were prepared with molecular barcoding, using unique molecular identifiers to normalize TCRbeta repertoire quantification. TCRdb redid the processing of the public reads, applying fastp at Q25 and MiXCR, and retained in-frame beta chains. CDR3 protein duplicates are merged, each entry listing the most common genes and DNA. This sample is represented by some 280,000 distinct CDR3 sequences; more than 8% of them were singletons. 10% of the sample goes to the ten largest clones. The starting material was PBMCs from the stem cell graft donor, obtained from the stem cell graft. This TCR was sampled from a human donor who donated a stem cell graft to a child with SCID.

At the DNA level, the sequence is TGCAGTGCCAGAGGTCTAGCGGGGGAGGAGACCCAGTACTTC. Its translation reads: CSARGLAGEETQYF. The chain is made from TRBV20-1 and TRBJ2-5; the central 10 bases match TRBD2. The germline V gene (reference sequence) provides CDR1 DFQATT and CDR2 SNEGSKA. The CDR3 numbers 14 residues from cysteine through phenylalanine. The read is trimmed to its CDR3 DNA, 42 bases read in frame from base 1.